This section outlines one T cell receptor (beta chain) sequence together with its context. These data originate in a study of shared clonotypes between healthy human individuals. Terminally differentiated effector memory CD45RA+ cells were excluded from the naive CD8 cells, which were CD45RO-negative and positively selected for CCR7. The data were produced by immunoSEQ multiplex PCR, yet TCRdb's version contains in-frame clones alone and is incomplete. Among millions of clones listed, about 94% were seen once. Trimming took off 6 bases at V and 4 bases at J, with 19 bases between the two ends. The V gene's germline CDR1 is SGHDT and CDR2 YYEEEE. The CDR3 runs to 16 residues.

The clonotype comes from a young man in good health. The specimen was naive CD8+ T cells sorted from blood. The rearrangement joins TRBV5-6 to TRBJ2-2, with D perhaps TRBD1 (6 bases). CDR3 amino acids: CASIDRDKISTGELFF. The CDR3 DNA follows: TGTGCCAGCATCGACCGGGACAAGATATCCACCGGGGAGCTGTTTTTT.